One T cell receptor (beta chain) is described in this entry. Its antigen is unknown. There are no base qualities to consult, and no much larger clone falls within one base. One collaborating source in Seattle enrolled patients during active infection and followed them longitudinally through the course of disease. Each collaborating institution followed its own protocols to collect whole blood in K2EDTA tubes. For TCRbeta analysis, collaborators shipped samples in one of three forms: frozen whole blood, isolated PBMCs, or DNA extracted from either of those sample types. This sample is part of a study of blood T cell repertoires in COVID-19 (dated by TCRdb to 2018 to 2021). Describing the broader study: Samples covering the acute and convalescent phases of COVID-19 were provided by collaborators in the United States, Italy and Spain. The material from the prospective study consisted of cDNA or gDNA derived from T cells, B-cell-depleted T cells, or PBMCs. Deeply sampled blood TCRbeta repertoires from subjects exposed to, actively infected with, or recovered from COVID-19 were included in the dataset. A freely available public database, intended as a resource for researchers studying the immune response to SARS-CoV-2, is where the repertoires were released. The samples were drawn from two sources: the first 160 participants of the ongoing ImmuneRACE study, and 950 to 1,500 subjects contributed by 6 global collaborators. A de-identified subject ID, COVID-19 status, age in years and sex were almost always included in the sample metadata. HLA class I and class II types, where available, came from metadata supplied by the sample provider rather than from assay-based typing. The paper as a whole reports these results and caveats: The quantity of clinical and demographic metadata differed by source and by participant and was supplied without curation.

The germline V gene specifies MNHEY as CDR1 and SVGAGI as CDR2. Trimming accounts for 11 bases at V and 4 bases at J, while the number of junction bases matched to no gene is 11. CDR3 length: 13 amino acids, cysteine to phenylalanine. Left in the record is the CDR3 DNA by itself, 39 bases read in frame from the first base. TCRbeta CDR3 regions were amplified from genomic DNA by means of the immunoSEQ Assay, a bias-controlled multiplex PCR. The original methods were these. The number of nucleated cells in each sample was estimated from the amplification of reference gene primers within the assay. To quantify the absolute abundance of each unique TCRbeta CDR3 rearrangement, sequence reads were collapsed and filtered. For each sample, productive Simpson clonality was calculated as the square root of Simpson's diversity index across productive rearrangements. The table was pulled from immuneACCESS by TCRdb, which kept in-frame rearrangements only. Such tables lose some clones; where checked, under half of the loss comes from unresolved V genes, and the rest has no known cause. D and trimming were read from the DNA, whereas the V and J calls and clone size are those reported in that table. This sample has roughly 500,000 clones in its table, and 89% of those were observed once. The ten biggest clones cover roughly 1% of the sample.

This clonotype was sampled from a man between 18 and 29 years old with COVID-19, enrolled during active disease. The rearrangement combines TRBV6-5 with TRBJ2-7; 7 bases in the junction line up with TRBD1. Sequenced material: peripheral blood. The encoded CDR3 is CAACRDSLYEQYF. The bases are TGTGCCGCCTGCCGGGACAGCCTATACGAGCAGTACTTC.